This T cell receptor beta chain stems from a study of cytomegalovirus exposure and HLA in healthy donors. Study-wide context: HLA-typed donors contributed 80 million or so unique TCRs, which were held in an early data release.

In germline, CDR1 is SEHNR, CDR2 FQNEAQ (reference sequence). V was clipped by 5 bases and J by 4 bases, with 17 bases between them. The CDR3 length is 15 residues. The sample holds one count of this clone. Amplification used 60 Vbeta primers and 13 Jbeta primers. Using immunoSEQ multiplex PCR, the repertoire was profiled, and TCRdb retains in-frame clones only, with some absent. Found here are about 180,000 clones, 79% of them singletons; the top ten hold around 0.74%. Sequencing was done on a sample of PBMCs. This receptor was identified in a woman between 40 and 55 years old in good health and CMV-seronegative. The chain uses TRBV7-9 and TRBJ1-2; a weak D match, TRBD1 (6 bases). CDR3 DNA: TGTGCCAGCAGCAGCACGAGGGGGTCAGGCTATGGCTACACCTTC. Protein: CASSSTRGSGYGYTF.